This record covers a single T cell receptor (beta chain). No antigen is known for it. Base quality data are lacking; no much larger clone is found one base away. Patients with a history of autoimmune disease or receiving systemic immunosuppression were excluded from the trial. In every dose cohort, peripheral blood was drawn for TCR sequencing at baseline, cycle 4 day 1, and cycle 7 day 1. The samples were drawn from a first-in-human, open-label, multicenter phase I dose-escalation trial of ivuxolimab. Adults with locally advanced or metastatic head and neck squamous cell, hepatocellular, melanoma or renal cell carcinoma were enrolled in the trial. Before TCR sequencing, CD4+ and CD8+ T cells were separately sorted from peripheral blood. For sequencing of the TCRbeta CDR3 region, genomic DNA was extracted from the sorted cells. The immunoSEQ Assay was used for sequencing of TCRbeta CDR3 regions. Here the immuneACCESS table is served through TCRdb, limited to in-frame sequences with V and J called. Missing clones are a known gap in these copies; in checked studies unresolved V genes cover under half, and the rest lacks a known reason. The sample records over 65,000 clones, 85% to 95% of which are singletons. The ten largest clones take up 9.5% to 11% of the sample.

The data stem from a study of OX40 agonist ivuxolimab in advanced cancers. About the full investigation: Ivuxolimab was an agonistic, fully human IgG2 monoclonal antibody directed against OX40 (CD134), a costimulatory receptor. Three dose-escalation patients achieved partial responses, one with hepatocellular carcinoma and two with cutaneous melanoma. Among the 52 dose-escalation patients, approximately 20 had hepatocellular carcinoma, 15 melanoma, 9 renal cell carcinoma and 9 head and neck cancer. A male proportion of 75% to 85% and a mean age of 60 years, ranging from 23 to 79, were recorded for the dose-escalation cohort. The paper describes the monotherapy dose-escalation part (N of about 57 patients) of the phase I trial of ivuxolimab. Intravenous ivuxolimab was administered to patients every 2 weeks at six dose levels: 0.01, 0.1, 0.3, 1.5, 3 and 10 mg/kg. Prior anti-PD-1, anti-PD-L1 or anti-CTLA-4 therapy was permitted, and 35% to 40% of dose-escalation patients had received checkpoint inhibitors. Peripheral TCRbeta sequencing was intended to test whether TCR sequence diversity was altered and clonal T-cell expansion was caused by ivuxolimab.

CDR1 and CDR2 are drawn from the germline V gene: SGHRS, YFSETQ. The CDR3, cysteine through phenylalanine, is 13 amino acids long. Only the CDR3 DNA is retained, 39 bases long and in frame from the first base. The V and J ends are trimmed by 0 bases and 3 bases, leaving 7 bases between them. Study-level results and caveats: At doses of 0.1 to 3.0 mg/kg, clonal expansion of both CD4+ and CD8+ T cells in blood was seen between baseline and week 6. After ivuxolimab, expanded clones were on average more numerous among CD8+ T cells than among CD4+ T cells. Partial responders in the 0.1-3.0 mg/kg groups had among the lowest normalized peripheral clonal expansion, especially among CD8+ T cells. Antigen specificity was not determined for the clonally expanded peripheral T cells. Low levels of normalized T-cell clonal expansion were also seen in some patients who did not respond.

This TCR was sampled from an adult with an advanced solid tumor such as melanoma, head and neck, liver or kidney cancer. Here the chain combines TRBV5-1 and TRBJ2-7; the D gene assignment is ambiguous. The sequenced sample was CD4+ or CD8+ T cells sorted from blood, obtained in a trial of the OX40 agonist ivuxolimab. The CDR3 is CASSLVDGYEQYF. The base sequence is TGCGCCAGCAGCTTGGTTGACGGCTACGAGCAGTACTTC.